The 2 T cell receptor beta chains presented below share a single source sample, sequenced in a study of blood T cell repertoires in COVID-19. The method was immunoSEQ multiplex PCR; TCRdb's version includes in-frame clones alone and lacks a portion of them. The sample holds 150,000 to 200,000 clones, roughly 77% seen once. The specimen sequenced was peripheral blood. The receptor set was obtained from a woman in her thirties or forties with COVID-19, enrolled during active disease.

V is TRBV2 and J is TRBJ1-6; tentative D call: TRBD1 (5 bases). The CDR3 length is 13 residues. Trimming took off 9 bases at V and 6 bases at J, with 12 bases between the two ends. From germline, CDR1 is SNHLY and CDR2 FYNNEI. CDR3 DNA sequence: TGTGCCAGTGGGAGGGGACTTAATTCACCCCTCCACTTT. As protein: CASGRGLNSPLHF.

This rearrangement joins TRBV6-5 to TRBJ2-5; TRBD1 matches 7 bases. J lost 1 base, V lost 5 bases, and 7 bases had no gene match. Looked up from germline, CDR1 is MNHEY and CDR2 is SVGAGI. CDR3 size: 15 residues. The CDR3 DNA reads TGTGCCAGCAGTCCGAACCGGGACAGCCAAGAGACCCAGTACTTC. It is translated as CASSPNRDSQETQYF.